This T cell receptor beta chain originates from a study of human T cells and chemical hapten exposure. Single cDNA molecules in the library carried unique molecular identifiers attached during preparation. MiXCR was run by TCRdb on the RACE reads, yielding one entry per CDR3 protein. The sample records 43,000 or so distinct CDR3 sequences, 4.3% being singletons. V lost 0 bases, J lost 4 bases, and 9 bases lay in between. Germline V CDR1 and CDR2: MNHEY, SVGAGI. This CDR3 comprises 14 residues. Noted time point: healthy volunteer bleed at 2 weeks. The template was total RNA from unfractionated whole blood.

The source of this sequence is a female donor in good health. Some clones in this sample may be carry-over from other donors' samples. What was sequenced was whole blood. V is TRBV6-5 and J is TRBJ2-5; no reliable D call. CDR3 sequence reads: CASSYSFGIETQYF. The CDR3 nucleotides are TGTGCCAGCAGTTACTCGTTTGGTATAGAGACCCAGTACTTC.